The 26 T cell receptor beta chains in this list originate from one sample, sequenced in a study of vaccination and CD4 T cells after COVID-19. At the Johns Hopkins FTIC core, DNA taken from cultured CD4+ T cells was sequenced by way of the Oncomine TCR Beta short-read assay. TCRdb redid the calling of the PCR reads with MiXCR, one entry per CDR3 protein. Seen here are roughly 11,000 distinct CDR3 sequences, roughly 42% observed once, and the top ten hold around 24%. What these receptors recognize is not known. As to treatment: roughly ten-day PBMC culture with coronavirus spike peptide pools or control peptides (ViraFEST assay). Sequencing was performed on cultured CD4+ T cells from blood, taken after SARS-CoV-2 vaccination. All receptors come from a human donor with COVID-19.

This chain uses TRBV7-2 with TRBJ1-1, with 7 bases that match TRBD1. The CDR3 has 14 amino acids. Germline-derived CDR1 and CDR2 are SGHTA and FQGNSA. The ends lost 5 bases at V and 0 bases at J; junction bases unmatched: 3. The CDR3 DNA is TGTGCCAGCAGCAAGGACAGGTTGAACACTGAAGCTTTCTTT. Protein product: CASSKDRLNTEAFF.

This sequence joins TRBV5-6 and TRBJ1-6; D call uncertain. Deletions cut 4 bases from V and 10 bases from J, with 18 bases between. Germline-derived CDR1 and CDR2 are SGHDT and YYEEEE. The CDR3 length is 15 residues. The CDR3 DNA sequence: TGTGCCAGCAGCCTTGGCGCCCAGGTCAAGTCACCCCTCCACTTT. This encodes CASSLGAQVKSPLHF.

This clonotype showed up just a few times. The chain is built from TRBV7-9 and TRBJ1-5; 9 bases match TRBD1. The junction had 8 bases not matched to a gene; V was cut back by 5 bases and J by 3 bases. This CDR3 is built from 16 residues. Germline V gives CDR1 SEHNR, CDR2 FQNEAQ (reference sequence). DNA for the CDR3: TGTGCCAGCAGCCCCGGCGGGACAGGGAACAATCAGCCCCAGCATTTT. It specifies CASSPGGTGNNQPQHF.

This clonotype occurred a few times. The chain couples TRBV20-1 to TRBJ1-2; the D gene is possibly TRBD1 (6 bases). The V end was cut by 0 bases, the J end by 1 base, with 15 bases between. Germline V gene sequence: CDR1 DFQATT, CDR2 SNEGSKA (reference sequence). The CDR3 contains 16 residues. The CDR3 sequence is CSARDQGRGLNYGYTF. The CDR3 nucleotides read TGCAGTGCTAGAGACCAGGGGAGGGGCCTTAACTATGGCTACACCTTC.

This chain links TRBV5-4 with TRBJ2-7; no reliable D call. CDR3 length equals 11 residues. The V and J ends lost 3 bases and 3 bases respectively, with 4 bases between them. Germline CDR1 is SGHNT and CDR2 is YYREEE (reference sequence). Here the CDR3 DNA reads TGTGCCAGCAGCTCGGACTACGAGCAGTACTTC. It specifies CASSSDYEQYF.

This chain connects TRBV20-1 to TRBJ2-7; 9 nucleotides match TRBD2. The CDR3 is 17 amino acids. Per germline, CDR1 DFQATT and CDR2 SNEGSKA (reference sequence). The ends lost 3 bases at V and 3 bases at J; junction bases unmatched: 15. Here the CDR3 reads CSASPPVSASGVYEQYF. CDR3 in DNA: TGCAGTGCTAGCCCCCCCGTTTCGGCTAGCGGGGTCTACGAGCAGTACTTC.

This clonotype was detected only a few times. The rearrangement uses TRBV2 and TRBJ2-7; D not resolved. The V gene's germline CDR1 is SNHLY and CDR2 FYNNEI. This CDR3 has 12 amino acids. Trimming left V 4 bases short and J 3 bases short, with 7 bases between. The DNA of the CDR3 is TGTGCCAGCAGTGTCACCCACTACGAGCAGTACTTC. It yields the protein CASSVTHYEQYF.

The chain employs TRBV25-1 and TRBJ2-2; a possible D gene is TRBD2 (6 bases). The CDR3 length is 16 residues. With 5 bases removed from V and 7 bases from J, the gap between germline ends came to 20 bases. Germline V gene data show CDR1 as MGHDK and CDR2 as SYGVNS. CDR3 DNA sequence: TGTGCCAGCAGTCCGCAGGTCGGGGGTTCCGGCGGGGAGCTGTTTTTT. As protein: CASSPQVGGSGGELFF.

In DNA form, the CDR3 reads TGTGCCTGGGACAGGGCGCAGTCACCCCTCCACTTT. Translated, it gives CAWDRAQSPLHF. V and J are TRBV30 and TRBJ1-6, with 7 bases matching TRBD1. Germline loops: CDR1 GTSNPN, CDR2 SVGIG (reference sequence). CDR3 size: 12 residues. V lost 5 bases to trimming and J lost 10 bases; unmatched junction nucleotides: 5.

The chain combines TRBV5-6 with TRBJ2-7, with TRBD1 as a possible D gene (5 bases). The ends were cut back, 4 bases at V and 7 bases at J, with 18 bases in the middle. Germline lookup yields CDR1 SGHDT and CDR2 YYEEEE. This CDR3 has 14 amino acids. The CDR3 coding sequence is TGTGCCAGCAGCCCCAGGGTACGCTTAGGGGAGCAGTACTTC. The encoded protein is CASSPRVRLGEQYF.

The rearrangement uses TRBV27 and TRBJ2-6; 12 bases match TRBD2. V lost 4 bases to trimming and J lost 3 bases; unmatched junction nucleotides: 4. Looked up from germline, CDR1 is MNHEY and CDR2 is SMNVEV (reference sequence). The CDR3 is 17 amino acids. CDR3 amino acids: CASSSSGGALGANVLTF. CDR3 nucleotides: TGTGCCAGCAGTTCTAGCGGGGGGGCTCTTGGGGCCAACGTCCTGACTTTC.

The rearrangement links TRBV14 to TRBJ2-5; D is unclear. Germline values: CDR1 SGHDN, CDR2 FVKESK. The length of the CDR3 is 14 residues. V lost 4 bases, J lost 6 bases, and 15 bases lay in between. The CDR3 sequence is CASSPMGSRKTQYF. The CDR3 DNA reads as TGTGCCAGCAGCCCAATGGGGTCCCGGAAGACCCAGTACTTC.

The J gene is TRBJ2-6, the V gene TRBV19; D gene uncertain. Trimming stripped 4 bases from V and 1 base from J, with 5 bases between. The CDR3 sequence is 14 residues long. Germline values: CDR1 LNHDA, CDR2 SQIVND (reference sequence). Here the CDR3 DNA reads TGTGCCAGTAGTACCGGTTCTGGGGCCAACGTCCTGACTTTC. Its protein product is CASSTGSGANVLTF.

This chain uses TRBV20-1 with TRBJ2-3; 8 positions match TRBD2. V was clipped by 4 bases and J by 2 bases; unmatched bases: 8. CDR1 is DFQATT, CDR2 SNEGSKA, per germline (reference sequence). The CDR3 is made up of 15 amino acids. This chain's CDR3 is CSAKDSGEITDTQYF. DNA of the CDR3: TGCAGTGCTAAAGATAGCGGGGAAATCACAGATACGCAGTATTTT.

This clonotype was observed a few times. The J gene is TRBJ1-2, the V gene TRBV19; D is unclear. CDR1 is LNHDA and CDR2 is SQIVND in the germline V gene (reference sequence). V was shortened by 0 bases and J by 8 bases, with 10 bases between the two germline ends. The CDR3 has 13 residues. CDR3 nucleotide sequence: TGTGCCAGTAGTATAGATACCCCGGTCGGCTACACCTTC. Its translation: CASSIDTPVGYTF.

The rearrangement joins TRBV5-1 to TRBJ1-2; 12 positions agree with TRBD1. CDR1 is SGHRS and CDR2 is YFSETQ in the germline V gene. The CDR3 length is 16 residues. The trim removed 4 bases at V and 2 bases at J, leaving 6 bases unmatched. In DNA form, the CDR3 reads TGCGCCAGCAGCAGGGGACAGGGGGCCACAAACTATGGCTACACCTTC. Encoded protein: CASSRGQGATNYGYTF.

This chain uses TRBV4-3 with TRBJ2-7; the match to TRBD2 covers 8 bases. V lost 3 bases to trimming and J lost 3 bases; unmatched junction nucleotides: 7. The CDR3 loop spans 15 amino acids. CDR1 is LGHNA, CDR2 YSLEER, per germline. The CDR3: CASSHRAGGIYEQYF. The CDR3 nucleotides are TGCGCCAGCAGCCACCGGGCGGGGGGCATCTACGAGCAGTACTTC.

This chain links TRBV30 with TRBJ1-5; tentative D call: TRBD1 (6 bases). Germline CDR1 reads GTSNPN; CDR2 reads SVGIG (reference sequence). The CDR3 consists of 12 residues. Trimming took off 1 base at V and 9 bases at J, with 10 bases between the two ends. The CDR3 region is CAWSAGGAPQHF. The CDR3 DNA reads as TGTGCCTGGAGTGCGGGGGGCGCGCCCCAGCATTTT.

Here the CDR3 DNA reads TGTGCCAGCAAGAACCCAGCGGGGCCCACAGATACGCAGTATTTT. Its translation: CASKNPAGPTDTQYF. V and J are TRBV6-1 and TRBJ2-3, with 7 bases fitting TRBD2. The CDR3 has 15 residues. CDR1 and CDR2 (germline): MNHNS, SASEGT. J was trimmed by 2 bases and V by 7 bases; bases with no gene match: 9.

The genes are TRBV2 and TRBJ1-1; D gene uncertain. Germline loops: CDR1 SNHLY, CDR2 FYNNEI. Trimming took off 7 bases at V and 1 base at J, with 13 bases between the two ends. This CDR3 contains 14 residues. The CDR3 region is CASTAVAQNTEAFF. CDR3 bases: TGTGCCAGCACCGCGGTGGCGCAGAACACTGAAGCTTTCTTT.

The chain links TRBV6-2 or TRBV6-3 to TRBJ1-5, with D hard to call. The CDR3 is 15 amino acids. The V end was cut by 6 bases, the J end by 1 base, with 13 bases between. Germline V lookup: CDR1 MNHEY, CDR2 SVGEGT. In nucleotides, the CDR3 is TGTGCCAGCAGAGCGCTGGACGGGAGCAATCAGCCCCAGCATTTT. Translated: CASRALDGSNQPQHF.

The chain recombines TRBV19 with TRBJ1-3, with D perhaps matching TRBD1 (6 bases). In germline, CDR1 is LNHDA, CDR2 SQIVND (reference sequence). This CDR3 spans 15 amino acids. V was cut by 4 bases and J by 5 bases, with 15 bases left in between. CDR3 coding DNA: TGTGCCAGTAGTAGACAGGCTTCAATACGAAACACCATATATTTT. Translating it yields CASSRQASIRNTIYF.

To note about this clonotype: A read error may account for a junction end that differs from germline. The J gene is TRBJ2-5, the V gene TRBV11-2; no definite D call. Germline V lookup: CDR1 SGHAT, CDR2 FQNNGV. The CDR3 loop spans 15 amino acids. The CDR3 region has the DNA TGTGCCAGCAGCTTGGCCAGACGGATTCAAGAGATCCAGTACTTC. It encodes CASSLARRIQEIQYF.

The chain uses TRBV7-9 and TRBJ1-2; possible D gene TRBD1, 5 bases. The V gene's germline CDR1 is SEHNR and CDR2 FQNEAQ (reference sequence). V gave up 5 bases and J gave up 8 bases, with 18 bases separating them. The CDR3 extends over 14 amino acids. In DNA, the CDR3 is TGTGCCAGCAGCACCGGGGCCCTTCTTCGGGGCTACACCTTC. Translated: CASSTGALLRGYTF. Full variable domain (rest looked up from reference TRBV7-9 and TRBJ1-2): DTGVSQNPRHKITKRGQNVTFRCDPISEHNRLYWYRQTLGQGPEFLTYFQNEAQLEKSRLLSDRFSAERPKGSFSTLEIQRTEQGDSAMYLCASSTGALLRGYTFGSGTRLTVV.

As DNA, the CDR3 is TGTGCCAGCAGCTTTTCCGGGGACAATCAGCCCCAGCATTTT. Translating it yields CASSFSGDNQPQHF. The chain is built from TRBV7-9 and TRBJ1-5; D gene uncertain. The CDR3 loop spans 14 amino acids. Germline CDR1 and CDR2: SEHNR and FQNEAQ (reference sequence). V lost 3 bases, J lost 3 bases, and 9 bases lay in between.

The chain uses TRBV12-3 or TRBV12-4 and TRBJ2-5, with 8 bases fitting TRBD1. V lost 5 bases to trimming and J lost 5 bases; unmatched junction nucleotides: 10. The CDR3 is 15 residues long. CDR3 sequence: CASSPPGQALETQYF. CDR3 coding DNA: TGTGCCAGCAGTCCTCCGGGACAGGCTTTGGAGACCCAGTACTTC.